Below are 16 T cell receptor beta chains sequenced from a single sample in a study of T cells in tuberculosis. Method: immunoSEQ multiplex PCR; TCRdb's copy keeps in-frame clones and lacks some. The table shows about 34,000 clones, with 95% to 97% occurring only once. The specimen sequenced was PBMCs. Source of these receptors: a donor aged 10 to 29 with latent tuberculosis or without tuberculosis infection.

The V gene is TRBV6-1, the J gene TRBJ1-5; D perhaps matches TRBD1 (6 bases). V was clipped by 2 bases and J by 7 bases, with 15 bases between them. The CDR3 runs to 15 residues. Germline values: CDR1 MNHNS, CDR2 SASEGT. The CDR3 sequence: CASSESEQGSQPQHF. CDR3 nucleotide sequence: TGTGCCAGCAGTGAAAGCGAACAGGGATCCCAGCCCCAGCATTTT.

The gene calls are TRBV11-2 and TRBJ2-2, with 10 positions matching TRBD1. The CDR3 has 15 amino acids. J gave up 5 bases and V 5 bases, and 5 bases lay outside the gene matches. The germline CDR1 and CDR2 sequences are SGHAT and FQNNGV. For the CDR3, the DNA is TGTGCCAGCAGCGGGAGGACAGGGGGGACCGGGGAGCTGTTTTTT. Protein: CASSGRTGGTGELFF. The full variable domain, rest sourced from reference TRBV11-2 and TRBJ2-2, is EAGVAQSPRYKIIEKRQSVAFWCNPISGHATLYWYQQILGQGPKLLIQFQNNGVVDDSQLPKDRFSAERLKGVDSTLKIQPAKLEDSAVYLCASSGRTGGTGELFFGEGSRLTVL.

The CDR3 spells CASSSGGSPGYTF. CDR3 sequence (DNA): TGTGCCAGCAGCTCAGGAGGGAGTCCTGGCTACACCTTC. The rearrangement links TRBV11-2 to TRBJ1-2; D remains ambiguous. CDR3 length: 13 residues. V was clipped by 4 bases and J by 7 bases, with 13 bases between them. Looked up from germline, CDR1 is SGHAT and CDR2 is FQNNGV.

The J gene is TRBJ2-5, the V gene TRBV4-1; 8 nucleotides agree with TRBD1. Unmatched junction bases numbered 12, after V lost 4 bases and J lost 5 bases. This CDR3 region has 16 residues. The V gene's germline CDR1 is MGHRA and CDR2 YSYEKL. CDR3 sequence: CASSRDPRGRGETQYF. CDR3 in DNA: TGCGCCAGCAGCCGAGACCCCAGGGGGCGAGGGGAGACCCAGTACTTC.

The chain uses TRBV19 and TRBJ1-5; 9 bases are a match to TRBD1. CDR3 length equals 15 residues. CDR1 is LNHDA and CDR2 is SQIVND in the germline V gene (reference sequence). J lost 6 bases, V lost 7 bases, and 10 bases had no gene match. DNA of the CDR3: TGTGCCAGTACCCGGGACAGGGCGGGCGGTCAGCCCCAGCATTTT. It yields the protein CASTRDRAGGQPQHF.

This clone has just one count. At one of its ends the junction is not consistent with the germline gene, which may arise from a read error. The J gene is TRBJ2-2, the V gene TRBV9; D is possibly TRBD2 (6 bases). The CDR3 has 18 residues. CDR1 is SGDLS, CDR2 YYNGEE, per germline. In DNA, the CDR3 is TGTGCTAGCAGCGTATCTCTCGTCTGGGGGGCGAACACCGGGGAGCTGTTTTTT. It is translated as CASSVSLVWGANTGELFF.

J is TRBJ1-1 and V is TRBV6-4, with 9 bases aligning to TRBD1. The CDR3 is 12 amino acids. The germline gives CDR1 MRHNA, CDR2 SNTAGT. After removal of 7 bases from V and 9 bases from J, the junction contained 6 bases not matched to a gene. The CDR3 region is CASKRDRDQAFF. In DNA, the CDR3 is TGTGCCAGCAAAAGGGACAGGGATCAAGCTTTCTTT.

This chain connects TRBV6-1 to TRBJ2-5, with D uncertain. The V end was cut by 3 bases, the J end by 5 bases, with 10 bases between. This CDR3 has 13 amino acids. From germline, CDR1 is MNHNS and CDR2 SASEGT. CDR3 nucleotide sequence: TGTGCCAGCAGTGAGAGTAGCCTTGAGACCCAGTACTTC. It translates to CASSESSLETQYF.

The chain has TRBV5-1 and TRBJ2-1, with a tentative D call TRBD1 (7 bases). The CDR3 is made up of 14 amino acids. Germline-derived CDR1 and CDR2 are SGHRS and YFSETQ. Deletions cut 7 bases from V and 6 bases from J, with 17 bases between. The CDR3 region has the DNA TGCGCCAGCTCGTCGTGGCGGGACAGCAATGAGCAGTTCTTC. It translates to CASSSWRDSNEQFF. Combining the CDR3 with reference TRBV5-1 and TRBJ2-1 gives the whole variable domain KAGVTQTPRYLIKTRGQQVTLSCSPISGHRSVSWYQQTPGQGLQFLFEYFSETQRNKGNFPGRFSGRQFSNSRSEMNVSTLELGDSALYLCASSSWRDSNEQFFGPGTRLTVL.

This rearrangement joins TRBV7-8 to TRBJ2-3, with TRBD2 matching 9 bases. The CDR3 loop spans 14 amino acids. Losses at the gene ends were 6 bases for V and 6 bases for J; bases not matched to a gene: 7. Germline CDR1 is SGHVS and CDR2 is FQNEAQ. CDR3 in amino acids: CASSQNSGGDTQYF. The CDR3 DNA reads TGTGCCAGCAGTCAGAACAGCGGGGGGGATACGCAGTATTTT.

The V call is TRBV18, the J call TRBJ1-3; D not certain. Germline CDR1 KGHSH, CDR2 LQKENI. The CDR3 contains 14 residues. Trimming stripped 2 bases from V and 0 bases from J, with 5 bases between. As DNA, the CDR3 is TGTGCCAGCTCACCAGGGCCCTCTGGAAACACCATATATTTT. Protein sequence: CASSPGPSGNTIYF.

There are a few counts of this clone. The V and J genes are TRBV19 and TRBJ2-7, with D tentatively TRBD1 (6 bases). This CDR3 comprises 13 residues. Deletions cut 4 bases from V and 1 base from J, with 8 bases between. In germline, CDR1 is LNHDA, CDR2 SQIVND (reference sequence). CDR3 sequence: CASSRTVSYEQYF. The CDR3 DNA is TGTGCCAGTAGTAGGACAGTATCCTACGAGCAGTACTTC.

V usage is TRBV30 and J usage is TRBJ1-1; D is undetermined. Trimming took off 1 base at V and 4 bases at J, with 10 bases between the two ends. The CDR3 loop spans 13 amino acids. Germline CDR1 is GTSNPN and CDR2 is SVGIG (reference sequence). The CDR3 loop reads CAWSGHGSTEAFF. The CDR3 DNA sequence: TGTGCCTGGAGTGGTCACGGTTCCACTGAAGCTTTCTTT.

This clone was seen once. For the CDR3, the DNA is TGTGCCAGCAGTGCAAGCCAAGCGGGGAGCTCCTACGAGCAGTACTTC. This sequence encodes CASSASQAGSSYEQYF. V usage is TRBV25-1 and J usage is TRBJ2-7, with TRBD2 matching 7 bases. Losses at the gene ends were 4 bases for V and 0 bases for J; bases not matched to a gene: 9. Germline V gene data show CDR1 as MGHDK and CDR2 as SYGVNS. The CDR3 contains 16 residues.

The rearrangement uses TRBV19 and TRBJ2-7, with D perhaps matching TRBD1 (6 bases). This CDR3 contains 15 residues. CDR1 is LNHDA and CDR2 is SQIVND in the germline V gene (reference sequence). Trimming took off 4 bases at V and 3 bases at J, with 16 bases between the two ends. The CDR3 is CASSNSGTNLYEQYF. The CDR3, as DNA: TGTGCCAGTAGTAACTCCGGGACAAACCTCTACGAGCAGTACTTC.

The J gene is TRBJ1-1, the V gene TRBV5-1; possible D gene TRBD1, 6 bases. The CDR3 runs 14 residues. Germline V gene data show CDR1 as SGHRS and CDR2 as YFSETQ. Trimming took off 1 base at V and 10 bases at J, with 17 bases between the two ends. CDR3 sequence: CASSLIPQQGPAFF. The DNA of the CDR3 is TGCGCCAGCAGCTTGATACCCCAACAGGGACCAGCTTTCTTT. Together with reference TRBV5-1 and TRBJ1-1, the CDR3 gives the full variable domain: KAGVTQTPRYLIKTRGQQVTLSCSPISGHRSVSWYQQTPGQGLQFLFEYFSETQRNKGNFPGRFSGRQFSNSRSEMNVSTLELGDSALYLCASSLIPQQGPAFFGQGTRLTVV.